This is a list of T cell receptor beta chains from one sample in a study of human T cells and chemical hapten exposure. TCRdb fed the RACE reads into MiXCR, producing one record per CDR3 protein. The repertoire holds approximately 82,000 distinct CDR3 sequences, more than 6.5% seen once, with around 1.3% in the top ten. The sample was whole blood, taken in connection with sensitization to the hapten diphenylcyclopropenone (DPC). These receptors all stem from a woman in her 30s with alopecia areata. Some clones in this sample may be carry-over from other donors' samples. Each CDR3 is given with its conserved first and last residue. A D gene is named only where the DNA matches it firmly. Part of the rows lack a size; the others show once, few, many or a class for expanded clones.

>TRBJ2-7|-|TRBV6-2/TRBV6-3|-
CASSHRDLSSYEQYF
TGTGCCAGCAGTCACAGGGACCTGAGCTCCTACGAGCAGTACTTC
>TRBJ2-7|-|TRBV10-3|TRBD1
CAIRDRDRAGYEQYF
TGTGCCATCAGAGACCGGGACAGGGCCGGTTACGAGCAGTACTTC
>TRBJ2-3|many|TRBV6-2/TRBV6-3|TRBD1
CASRLNRGRADTQYF
TGTGCCAGCAGATTAAACAGGGGGCGCGCAGATACGCAGTATTTT
>TRBJ1-1|many|TRBV6-5|-
CASSYFKDTEAFF
TGTGCCAGCAGTTACTTTAAGGACACTGAAGCTTTCTTT
>TRBJ2-2|many|TRBV12-3/TRBV12-4|TRBD2
CASNPGTSGTGELFF
TGTGCCAGCAACCCCGGGACTAGCGGGACCGGGGAGCTGTTTTTT
>TRBJ1-1|few|TRBV30|TRBD1
CAWSVYGQGLWGAFF
TGTGCCTGGAGTGTCTATGGACAGGGGCTTTGGGGCGCTTTCTTT
>TRBJ1-2|many|TRBV12-3/TRBV12-4|-
CASIPLAGDGYTF
TGTGCCAGCATCCCCCTTGCGGGCGATGGCTACACCTTC
>TRBJ1-4|many|TRBV5-1|-
CASSRREGSEKLFF
TGCGCCAGCAGCCGCAGGGAGGGCAGTGAAAAACTGTTTTTT
>TRBJ2-1|many|TRBV2|-
CASSEGGDNEQFF
TGTGCCAGCAGTGAAGGAGGAGACAATGAGCAGTTCTTC
>TRBJ1-5|few|TRBV20-1|-
CSARAGLGNQPQHF
TGCAGTGCTAGAGCGGGATTAGGGAATCAGCCCCAGCATTTT
>TRBJ1-2|many|TRBV29-1|-
CSVVGTSGYTF
TGCAGCGTTGTCGGGACGTCCGGCTACACCTTC
>TRBJ1-1|-|TRBV5-1|-
CASSLNLVMAEAFF
TGCGCCAGCAGCTTGAATCTGGTAATGGCTGAAGCTTTCTTT
>TRBJ2-2|many|TRBV19|-
CASKMGLYLNTGELFF
TGTGCCAGTAAGATGGGCCTCTACTTGAACACCGGGGAGCTGTTTTTT
>TRBJ2-5|many|TRBV6-2/TRBV6-3|-
CASSYGARERIQETQYF
TGTGCCAGCAGTTACGGGGCGAGAGAACGGATCCAAGAGACCCAGTACTTC
>TRBJ1-1|-|TRBV19|-
CASSIRNTEAFF
TGTGCCAGTAGTATCCGGAACACTGAAGCTTTCTTT
>TRBJ2-3|-|TRBV10-1|TRBD2
CASKAGGSTDTQYF
TGCGCCAGCAAAGCGGGGGGCAGCACAGATACGCAGTATTTT
>TRBJ2-3|many|TRBV20-1|TRBD2
CSAGLAGGPSADTQYF
TGCAGTGCTGGACTAGCGGGGGGGCCATCAGCAGATACGCAGTATTTT
>TRBJ2-5|many|TRBV7-2|TRBD1
CASSQTGPQETQYF
TGTGCCAGCAGTCAGACAGGGCCACAAGAGACCCAGTACTTC
>TRBJ2-7|many|TRBV27|TRBD1
CASSLAGQGAYEQYF
TGTGCCAGCAGTTTAGCTGGACAGGGGGCCTACGAGCAGTACTTC
>TRBJ1-2|few|TRBV5-1|TRBD1
CASSKGQGDYGYTF
TGCGCCAGCAGCAAGGGACAGGGGGACTATGGCTACACCTTC
>TRBJ1-2|few|TRBV5-1|-
CASRGLVMNYGYTF
TGCGCCAGCAGGGGGTTGGTGATGAACTATGGCTACACCTTC
>TRBJ2-2|many|TRBV7-9|-
CASSGLAGTTGELFF
TGTGCCAGCAGCGGCCTCGCGGGGACCACCGGGGAGCTGTTTTTT
>TRBJ1-4|many|TRBV15|-
CATSRERAATNEKLFF
TGTGCCACCAGCAGAGAGAGGGCAGCAACTAATGAAAAACTGTTTTTT
>TRBJ2-2|many|TRBV5-5|-
CASSLYPNTGELFF
TGTGCCAGCAGCTTGTATCCGAACACCGGGGAGCTGTTTTTT
>TRBJ1-5|-|TRBV6-2/TRBV6-3|-
CASTDPIRDGQPQHF
TGTGCCAGCACCGACCCGATCAGGGATGGGCAGCCCCAGCATTTT
>TRBJ2-6|many|TRBV6-4|-
CASSEMSGANVLTF
TGTGCCAGCAGTGAGATGTCTGGGGCCAACGTCCTGACTTTC
>TRBJ2-5|many|TRBV7-2|-
CASSPEAGPGTQYF
TGTGCCAGCAGCCCCGAAGCGGGTCCTGGGACCCAGTACTTC
>TRBJ1-4|-|TRBV29-1|-
CSVAAATNEKLFF
TGCAGCGTTGCGGCTGCAACTAATGAAAAACTGTTTTTT
>TRBJ2-3|many|TRBV4-1|TRBD2
CASKTSGDRTDTQYF
TGCGCCAGCAAGACTAGCGGGGACCGCACAGATACGCAGTATTTT
>TRBJ2-4|many|TRBV5-1|TRBD1
CASSATGGGNIQYF
TGCGCCAGCAGCGCGACAGGGGGGGGGAACATTCAGTACTTC
>TRBJ1-6|many|TRBV6-5|TRBD1
CASGYPLNPGTGTLRPYNSPLHF
TGTGCCAGCGGATATCCACTCAATCCCGGGACAGGGACCCTGAGACCCTATAATTCACCCCTCCACTTT
>TRBJ1-6|few|TRBV10-3|TRBD1
CAIATGDSPLHF
TGTGCCATTGCCACAGGGGATTCACCCCTCCACTTT
>TRBJ2-7|-|TRBV12-3/TRBV12-4|-
CASTPTSIGEQYF
TGTGCCAGCACCCCCACCAGTATTGGGGAGCAGTACTTC
>TRBJ1-1|few|TRBV2|TRBD1
CASGGGQGLRDTEAFF
TGTGCCAGCGGTGGGGGACAGGGTCTAAGGGACACTGAAGCTTTCTTT
>TRBJ2-4|few|TRBV5-1|TRBD2
CASSLSGTSGGPPRYF
TGCGCCAGCAGCCTTTCAGGGACTAGCGGGGGGCCTCCGCGGTACTTC
>TRBJ1-2|few|TRBV12-3/TRBV12-4|-
CASGRQSFGYTF
TGTGCGTCGGGCAGGCAGTCGTTTGGCTACACCTTC
>TRBJ1-1|many|TRBV5-5|-
CASSFDPAEVAFF
TGTGCCAGCAGCTTTGATCCGGCGGAGGTCGCTTTCTTT
>TRBJ1-2|many|TRBV5-4|-
CASSRIQGDPNYGYTF
TGTGCCAGCAGCAGAATTCAGGGAGATCCTAACTATGGCTACACCTTC
>TRBJ2-5|many|TRBV7-9|-
CASSKNHGTQYF
TGTGCCAGCAGCAAAAACCACGGGACCCAGTACTTC
>TRBJ2-3|many|TRBV3-1|-
CASSPLEDTQYF
TGTGCCAGCAGCCCCTTGGAGGATACGCAGTATTTT
>TRBJ1-2|many|TRBV4-1|-
CASSQDVLTGYGYTF
TGCGCCAGCAGCCAAGATGTGCTTACGGGCTATGGCTACACCTTC
>TRBJ1-1|-|TRBV3-1|-
CASSQKSGMNTEAFF
TGTGCCAGCAGCCAAAAAAGTGGAATGAACACTGAAGCTTTCTTT
>TRBJ2-3|few|TRBV30|TRBD1
CAWSGDRGRSDTQYF
TGTGCCTGGAGTGGGGACAGGGGGCGTTCAGATACGCAGTATTTT
>TRBJ2-2|many|TRBV11-1|TRBD2
CASSGFSGTGELFF
TGTGCCAGCAGCGGATTTAGCGGGACCGGGGAGCTGTTTTTT
>TRBJ2-5|many|TRBV29-1|-
CSAAIEQETQYF
TGCAGCGCCGCGATTGAGCAAGAGACCCAGTACTTC
>TRBJ2-4|many|TRBV3-1|-
CASSSPRFSRGPLGSKNIQYF
TGTGCCAGCAGCTCCCCCCGCTTTAGTAGGGGACCTTTGGGATCCAAAAACATTCAGTACTTC
>TRBJ1-5|few|TRBV5-5|-
CASSLVPGERVEDQPQHF
TGTGCCAGCAGCTTGGTTCCAGGGGAACGGGTAGAGGACCAGCCCCAGCATTTT
>TRBJ2-3|many|TRBV18|-
CASSPGNHYTDTQYF
TGTGCCAGCTCACCAGGTAACCATTACACAGATACGCAGTATTTT
>TRBJ2-3|-|TRBV6-6|TRBD2
CASSNKTSGGLTDTQYF
TGTGCCAGCAGTAACAAGACTAGCGGGGGGCTCACAGATACGCAGTATTTT
>TRBJ1-1|few|TRBV12-3/TRBV12-4|-
CASSSPDGLNTEAFF
TGTGCCAGCAGTTCCCCCGACGGTCTGAACACTGAAGCTTTCTTT
>TRBJ1-4|many|TRBV20-1|-
CSARDDGGGDEKLFF
TGCAGTGCTAGAGATGATGGGGGTGGGGATGAAAAACTGTTTTTT
>TRBJ2-2|-|TRBV7-9|-
CASSSERLSNTGELFF
TGTGCCAGCAGCTCAGAACGGTTGTCGAACACCGGGGAGCTGTTTTTT
>TRBJ1-1|few|TRBV13|-
CASSLGGSSEAFF
TGTGCCAGCAGCTTAGGAGGTTCGTCTGAAGCTTTCTTT
>TRBJ2-3|many|TRBV5-1|-
CASSSHQDTQYF
TGCGCCAGCAGCTCACACCAAGATACGCAGTATTTT
>TRBJ1-5|few|TRBV25-1|-
CASSGPREYQPQHF
TGTGCCAGCAGTGGACCCAGGGAGTATCAGCCCCAGCATTTT
>TRBJ1-5|-|TRBV2|-
CASSMGAGNQPQHF
TGTGCCAGCAGTATGGGGGCGGGCAATCAGCCCCAGCATTTT